The rows below give T cell receptor beta chains drawn from one sample of a study of vaccination and CD4 T cells after COVID-19. These receptors have no known antigen. TCRdb re-analysed the PCR reads in MiXCR, keeping a single row per CDR3 protein. The sample carries tens of thousands of distinct CDR3 sequences, about 66% recorded once. The sequenced sample was CD4+ T cells from blood, cultured in vitro. The receptors stem from a human donor who had recovered from COVID-19. The CDR3 runs from the conserved cysteine through the conserved F or W. Each record gives: clone size, J gene, D gene, V gene, CDR3 DNA, CDR3 protein. A D gene is named only where the DNA matches it firmly. Clone size, where shown, is once, few, many, or a class for clones that have expanded.

.	TRBJ1-5	TRBD1	TRBV29-1	TGCAGCGTTATAATTTCCGGGACAGGGGGCTTCGGGAGCAATCAGCCCCAGCATTTT	CSVIISGTGGFGSNQPQHF
.	TRBJ1-2	TRBD1	TRBV14	TGTGCCAGCAGCCAAGACGGGACAGGGAGATTCGGTGGCTACACCTTC	CASSQDGTGRFGGYTF
.	TRBJ2-7	TRBD1	TRBV6-5	TGTGCCAGCAGTTACTTTGGACAGGGAAGGAGCGAGCAGTACTTC	CASSYFGQGRSEQYF
.	TRBJ2-3	TRBD2	TRBV11-2	TGTGCCAGCAGCTTTCCGACTAGCGGTTACACAGATACGCAGTATTTT	CASSFPTSGYTDTQYF
few	TRBJ1-2	.	TRBV27	TGTGCCAGCAGTTCTGGGGGGACACCCGCTATTAGCTACACCTTC	CASSSGGTPAISYTF
.	TRBJ1-6	.	TRBV7-3	TGTGCCAGCAGCTTAGAGATGGGGGAATCACCCCTCCACTTT	CASSLEMGESPLHF
once	TRBJ2-7	.	TRBV6-1	TGTGCCAGCAGGTGGACAGACTCCTACGAGCAGTACTTC	CASRWTDSYEQYF
.	TRBJ1-2	.	TRBV12-5	TGTGCTAGTGGTTTGGTACGACAGACAGTTAACTATGGCTACACCTTC	CASGLVRQTVNYGYTF
.	TRBJ2-5	TRBD2	TRBV9	TGTGCCAGCAGCCCCCGGACTAGCGGGGGTTGGGAGACCCAGTACTTC	CASSPRTSGGWETQYF
.	TRBJ1-2	TRBD1	TRBV14	TGTGCCAGCAGCCAAGGGACAGGGTCGGAGGGCTACACCTTC	CASSQGTGSEGYTF
.	TRBJ2-1	TRBD1	TRBV7-8	TGTGCCAGCAGCTCTTTGACAGGGCTAAGCTCCTACAATGAGCAGTTCTTC	CASSSLTGLSSYNEQFF
.	TRBJ2-1	.	TRBV7-3	TGTGCCAGCAGCTTAGGGGGGAGCGCCTACAATGAGCAGTTCTTC	CASSLGGSAYNEQFF
.	TRBJ1-2	.	TRBV6-2/TRBV6-3	TGTGCCAGCACCGCAGACCGACAAACCTATGGCTACACCTTC	CASTADRQTYGYTF
few	TRBJ1-1	.	TRBV20-1	TGCAGTGCCGGCGCAGGACAGAACACTGAAGCTTTCTTT	CSAGAGQNTEAFF
.	TRBJ1-2	.	TRBV5-6	TGTGCCAGCAGCCCGAGGGGGTGGGCTGGCTACACCTTC	CASSPRGWAGYTF
.	TRBJ2-2	.	TRBV1	TGCACCAGCAGCCAGGTCAGCGGGAGGTCGACCGGGGAGCTGTTTTTT	CTSSQVSGRSTGELFF
.	TRBJ1-1	.	TRBV19	TGTGCCAGTAGTCCCCCTTCCGATGAAGCTTTCTTT	CASSPPSDEAFF
once	TRBJ1-2	TRBD1	TRBV7-2	TGTGCCAGCAGCTCGGGACAGGGCCTTTATGGCTACACCTTC	CASSSGQGLYGYTF
.	TRBJ2-7	.	TRBV6-1	TGTGCCAGCAGTGATTTTAGGGCGTCCACCTACGAGCAGTACTTC	CASSDFRASTYEQYF
.	TRBJ2-3	.	TRBV2	TGTGCCAGCAGTGGGGCTTGGCGCGCAGATACGCAGTATTTT	CASSGAWRADTQYF
.	TRBJ2-7	TRBD1	TRBV2	TGTGCCAGCAGAGTACAGGGGGTTCGCTACGAGCAGTACTTC	CASRVQGVRYEQYF
.	TRBJ1-2	.	TRBV19	TGTGCCAGTAGGCCGCCCGGGGGGTTTGGCTACACCTTC	CASRPPGGFGYTF
.	TRBJ2-7	.	TRBV24-1	TGTGCCACCAGTGGGGATTTGGATGGAGAGCAGTACTTC	CATSGDLDGEQYF
.	TRBJ2-5	TRBD2	TRBV15	TGTGCCACCGCGGGGGGACTAAATCAAGAGACCCAGTACTTC	CATAGGLNQETQYF
few	TRBJ2-7	.	TRBV20-1	TGCAGTGCTAGAGCCGGCGACTCGCAGTACTTC	CSARAGDSQYF
few	TRBJ1-1	.	TRBV19	TGTGCCAGTAGTCCCCTCGGAGGGAACACTGAAGCTTTCTTT	CASSPLGGNTEAFF
.	TRBJ1-2	.	TRBV4-3	TGCGCCAGCAGCCAAGGAGTCCGGGGGCGGAGAGGCGGGGGCTACACCTTC	CASSQGVRGRRGGGYTF